What follows describes a single T cell receptor beta chain. The antigen this receptor binds is unknown. No per-base quality is available; no much larger clone lies one base away. This sample was taken from a study of glioma-infiltrating T cells after dendritic cell vaccination (dated by TCRdb to about 2016). The study in broad terms: Of the 15 glioblastoma patients in the cohort, all drawn from Phase I and II dendritic cell vaccination trials, 9 were newly diagnosed and 6 had recurrent disease. Patients received autologous tumor lysate-pulsed dendritic cell vaccination between about 2003 and 2013. The vaccine was prepared from monocyte-derived dendritic cells that were cultured for more than six days with IL-4 and GM-CSF and then pulsed overnight with autologous tumor lysate. Each patient got three intradermal injections of the dendritic cell vaccine, spaced at biweekly intervals, in the arm below the axilla. In glioblastoma patients vaccinated with dendritic cells, deep sequencing of TCR beta CDR3 regions served to measure tumor-infiltrating lymphocyte content and to compare repertoires between tumor and blood. TCR sequencing metrics, including TIL content and tumor-blood repertoire overlap, were correlated with survival after dendritic cell vaccination.

V is pruned by 3 bases and J by 8 bases, leaving 3 bases of the junction without a gene match. CDR1 and CDR2 (SGHTA, FQGTGA) derive from the germline V gene. The CDR3 measures 13 amino acids from cysteine to phenylalanine. Solely the CDR3 DNA is kept, with 39 bases framed from the first base. According to the study, the label for this sample's time point signals: after dendritic cell vaccination, including at tumor progression/relapse. Selection of patients required sufficient residual fresh-frozen tumor tissue and over two years of available survival data. An isocitrate dehydrogenase mutation was not carried by any of the glioblastoma patients, although molecular status was otherwise variable. PBMC were collected before vaccination, two weeks after the third vaccination, and at tumor progression when it occurred. Genomic DNA was extracted with the Qiagen DNeasy Blood extraction Kit. What the study reported, not specific to this receptor: Longer time to progression and overall survival after dendritic cell vaccination were predicted by higher estimated pretreatment TIL content. TCR clonality showed no direct relationship with survival, which suggests that a diverse polyclonal response may matter. The response model built on TCR overlap across three groups was characterized as speculative, with prospective validation still needed. The cohort was small and heterogeneous, few patients had complete blood and tumor sets, and even fewer had initial-recurrent tumor pairs.

The immunoSEQ assay amplified TCRB CDR3 regions from around 2 micrograms of genomic DNA, or from all available DNA when less than that amount was available. For multiplex PCR, 60 forward primers for TCR V beta segments and 13 reverse primers for J beta segments were used. To estimate the number of reads per starting template, synthetic control templates were added to each sample at limiting dilution. The Illumina HiSeq System generated 87 bp sequencing reads. Processing in the source paper ran as follows. To remove PCR and sequencing errors, closely related sequences were merged with a nearest neighbor algorithm. TCR overlap was defined as the percentage of unique tumor TCR beta sequences that were also present in the same patient's peripheral blood. TCRdb re-hosts the immuneACCESS table, in-frame sequences only. Its copies lack some clones; in the studies checked, an unresolved V gene accounts for under half of them, and the cause for the rest is not known. From that table come the V and J calls and clone size; the DNA was used to work out D and trimming. Here the sample has 65,000 or so clones; about 89% occur a single time. The top ten clones comprise roughly 11% of the sample.

The chain links TRBV7-3 with TRBJ1-4, with TRBD1 identical over 7 junction bases. This receptor was taken from a human donor with glioblastoma. The input for sequencing was blood, taken after dendritic cell vaccination. The CDR3 sequence is CASSFVGGEKLFF. Here is the DNA: TGTGCCAGCAGCTTCGTAGGGGGCGAAAAACTGTTTTTT.